This T cell receptor (beta chain) comes out of a study of blood T cell repertoires in COVID-19. At the level of the study: COVID-19 samples collected from the United States, Italy and Spain covered acute and convalescent phases. Sources were T cells, B-cell-depleted T cells, or PBMCs; the material itself was cDNA or gDNA.

The CDR3 has 14 amino acids. With 4 bases clipped from V and 6 bases from J, the junction kept 6 bases outside the gene matches. The germline CDR1 and CDR2 sequences are GTSNPN and SVGIG (reference sequence). The table came from immunoSEQ multiplex PCR; TCRdb's copy has only in-frame clones and leaves some out. This sample has hundreds of thousands of clones; roughly 80% occur once, and the top ten carry approximately 8.7%. The material sequenced was peripheral blood. This TCR came from a woman over 75 with acute or convalescent COVID-19. This chain connects TRBV30 to TRBJ2-7; 13 positions match TRBD2. The CDR3 DNA follows: TGTGCCTGGACCCTATGGACTAGCGGGAGCGAGCAGTACTTC. It translates to CAWTLWTSGSEQYF.